The entry that follows covers one T cell receptor (beta chain) sequence. Its target is unknown. It was with 60 Vbeta and 13 Jbeta primers that the PCR ran. Clones were read by immunoSEQ multiplex PCR, and TCRdb kept only the in-frame ones, dropping some. In the table there are fewer than 200,000 clones, roughly 85% of which are singletons. This specimen belongs to a study of cytomegalovirus exposure and HLA in healthy donors. Every donor was a healthy person donating bone marrow. The study, taken as a whole, reports: A missense variant in DCLRE1C was later tied to TCR beta V- and J-gene trimming. Among the sequence variants, a highly shared cluster was likely an artifact of sequencing. Later analysis showed most CMV-associated TCR beta chains appearing HLA-restricted.

Sequences were obtained from PBMCs. This sequence was found in a male donor in good health and CMV-seronegative.

The CDR3 DNA is TGTGCCAGTAGTATTATAGATACGCAGTATTTT. Amino acids: CASSIIDTQYF. The gene calls are TRBV19 and TRBJ2-3; D remains ambiguous. The CDR3 spans 11 residues. The germline V and J ends were trimmed by 3 bases and 5 bases, with 3 bases remaining between them. Germline loops: CDR1 LNHDA, CDR2 SQIVND (reference sequence).